This paragraph covers one T cell receptor (beta chain) sequence. As processed by the authors: Amplifying reference gene primers gave estimates of nucleated cell counts. The assay was immunoSEQ multiplex PCR, and TCRdb's table has in-frame clones only and misses some. Clonal size and the V and J genes are those of that table, whereas D and trimming came from the DNA. The profile shows some 170,000 clones, 80% to 90% of them singletons. This CDR3 region has 12 residues. The ends were cut back, 5 bases at V and 10 bases at J, with 12 bases in the middle. The data stem from a study of blood T cell repertoires in COVID-19. The overall study: Sites in the United States, Italy and Spain provided acute and convalescent COVID-19 samples. Sources were T cells, B-cell-depleted T cells, or PBMCs; the material itself was cDNA or gDNA.

Source material: peripheral blood. V usage is TRBV12-3 or TRBV12-4 and J usage is TRBJ1-5; D gene ambiguous. The TCR was taken from a man aged 40-50 years with acute or convalescent COVID-19. The CDR3 region is CASSSPGDPQHF. CDR3 DNA: TGTGCCAGCAGTAGCCCTGGAGATCCCCAGCATTTT.